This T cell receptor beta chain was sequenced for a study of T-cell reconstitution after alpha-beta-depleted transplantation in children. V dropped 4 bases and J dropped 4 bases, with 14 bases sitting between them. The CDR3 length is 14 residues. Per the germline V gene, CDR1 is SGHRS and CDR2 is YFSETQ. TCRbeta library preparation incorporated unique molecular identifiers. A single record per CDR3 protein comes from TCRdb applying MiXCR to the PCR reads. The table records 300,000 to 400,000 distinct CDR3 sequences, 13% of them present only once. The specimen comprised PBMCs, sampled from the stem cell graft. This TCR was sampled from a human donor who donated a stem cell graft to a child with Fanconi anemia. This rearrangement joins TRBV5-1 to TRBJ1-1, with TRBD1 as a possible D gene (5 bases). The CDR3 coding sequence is TGCGCCAGCAGCCCGGGACGGCCAAGCACTGAAGCTTTCTTT. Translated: CASSPGRPSTEAFF.